What follows are 9 T cell receptor beta chains derived from one specimen sequenced in a study of T cells in Graves' hyperthyroidism and ophthalmopathy. Authors of the study amplified TCR beta CDR3 regions from RNA transcripts. Primed by the HTBI set, a first-round RT-PCR was run on the TCR CDR3. TCRdb independently ran MiXCR on the multiplex PCR reads; one entry per CDR3 protein. The table includes 350,000 to 400,000 distinct CDR3 sequences, about 18% detected once. Input material: blood. Receptor source: a woman aged 18-29 years with Graves' hyperthyroidism.

This clonotype was detected ten times or more. The chain combines TRBV29-1 with TRBJ1-2, with D perhaps TRBD1 (5 bases). Trimming shortened V by 4 bases and J by 1 base, and 16 bases separated the two germline ends. The CDR3 has 15 residues. Germline V gives CDR1 SQVTM, CDR2 ANQGSEA. As DNA, the CDR3 is TGCAGCGTTGGGCAGGGCCTGCCCTTTAACTATGGCTACACCTTC. As protein: CSVGQGLPFNYGYTF.

This clonotype has ten or more counts. A much larger clone lies a single base off, so this may be a read error. V is TRBV7-2 and J is TRBJ1-1, with unresolved D. The CDR3 is 13 amino acids. The V end lost 5 bases, the J end lost 6 bases, and 13 bases lay between the germline ends. The germline CDR1 and CDR2 sequences are SGHTA and FQGNSA. CDR3 coding DNA: TGTGCCAGCAGCCCGCGCTCGGGCGCTGAAGCTTTCTTT. The encoded protein is CASSPRSGAEAFF. The full variable domain, rest sourced from reference TRBV7-2 and TRBJ1-1, is GAGVSQSPSNKVTEKGKDVELRCDPISGHTALYWYRQSLGQGLEFLIYFQGNSAPDKSGLPSDRFSAERTGGSVSTLTIQRTQQEDSAVYLCASSPRSGAEAFFGQGTRLTVV.

This clonotype was recorded many times. The chain links TRBV12-3 or TRBV12-4 to TRBJ1-2; D gene unclear. The CDR3 has 14 residues. Trimming removed 1 base from V and 2 bases from J, with 8 bases in between. This chain's CDR3 is CASSLDWGNYGYTF. The CDR3 coding sequence is TGTGCCAGCAGTTTAGATTGGGGAAACTATGGCTACACCTTC.

This clonotype has at least ten counts. The CDR3 DNA is TGTGCCAGCAGCTTAGCGATCGGGACAGATAACTATGGCTACACCTTC. This codes for CASSLAIGTDNYGYTF. The V gene is TRBV11-1, the J gene TRBJ1-2; 7 bases agree with TRBD1. The CDR3 runs 16 residues. Losses at the gene ends were 0 bases for V and 1 base for J; bases not matched to a gene: 5. Per the germline V gene, CDR1 is SGHAT and CDR2 is FQDESV (reference sequence).

This clonotype was observed a handful of times. The V and J genes are TRBV4-1 and TRBJ2-3; D remains unclear. CDR1 and CDR2 from the germline V gene are MGHRA and YSYEKL. CDR3 length: 12 amino acids. Trimming pared 4 bases from V and 4 bases from J, leaving 6 bases between. CDR3 region: CASSRDADTQYF. Written as DNA, the CDR3 is TGCGCCAGCAGCCGAGATGCAGATACGCAGTATTTT.

This clonotype was detected a few times. This chain uses TRBV18 with TRBJ2-7; no clear D gene. Germline CDR1 KGHSH, CDR2 LQKENI. V dropped 0 bases and J dropped 2 bases, with 5 bases sitting between them. The CDR3 totals 13 residues. This CDR3 is CASSPPSAYEQYF. DNA of the CDR3: TGTGCCAGCTCACCACCATCAGCCTACGAGCAGTACTTC.

This clonotype showed up just a few times. The junction shows a germline mismatch at one end, possibly a read error. The chain is built from TRBV2 and TRBJ2-4; D is possibly TRBD1 (6 bases). Germline CDR1 and CDR2: SNHLY and FYNNEI. The CDR3 has 13 amino acids. CDR3 sequence: CASSAGAKNIKYF. The CDR3 DNA sequence: TGTGCCAGCAGTGCAGGGGCCAAAAACATTAAGTACTTC.

The sample holds many counts of this clonotype. CDR3 in amino acids: CASIRGLEPYEQYF. The CDR3 coding sequence is TGTGCCAGCATCCGGGGCCTAGAACCCTACGAGCAGTACTTC. The rearrangement uses TRBV6-1 and TRBJ2-7; D may match TRBD1 or TRBD2 (5 bases each). The CDR3 runs 14 residues. V dropped 7 bases and J dropped 2 bases, with 15 bases sitting between them. Germline V gene lookup returns CDR1 MNHNS and CDR2 SASEGT.

This clonotype was counted at least ten times. The V gene is TRBV20-1, the J gene TRBJ1-5; 9 nucleotides line up with TRBD1. This CDR3 has 15 residues. The J segment lost 4 bases and the V segment lost 5 bases, leaving 9 bases of the junction unmatched. CDR1 DFQATT and CDR2 SNEGSKA come from the germline V gene (reference sequence). CDR3 in DNA: TGCAGTGCTCACAGGGGGCTAGGGACGAATCAGCCCCAGCATTTT. Residues: CSAHRGLGTNQPQHF.